The 14 T cell receptor beta chains reported below all come from one sample, sequenced in a study of cytomegalovirus exposure and HLA in healthy donors. Researchers ran the PCR with 60 Vbeta and 13 Jbeta primers. Assay: immunoSEQ multiplex PCR; the TCRdb copy retains only in-frame clones and omits some. Of about 110,000 clones in the sample, roughly 82% were seen once. Sequenced material: PBMCs. All receptors derive from a woman aged 45-60 years in good health and CMV-seropositive.

This clone was recorded a few times. This chain joins TRBV18 and TRBJ1-1; tentative D call: TRBD1 (6 bases). Germline CDR1 is KGHSH and CDR2 is LQKENI. Deletions cut 6 bases from V and 3 bases from J, with 11 bases between. CDR3 length equals 13 residues. The CDR3 region has the DNA TGTGCCAGCTCCAAGGACAGTGACACTGAAGCTTTCTTT. Residues: CASSKDSDTEAFF.

J is TRBJ2-2 and V is TRBV5-4, with D perhaps matching TRBD1 (7 bases). There are 14 residues in the CDR3. The germline V gene has CDR1 SGHNT and CDR2 YYREEE (reference sequence). The germline V and J ends were trimmed by 4 bases and 3 bases, with 10 bases remaining between them. CDR3 coding DNA: TGTGCCAGCAGCGTCAGGGGGGACACCGGGGAGCTGTTTTTT. Its protein is CASSVRGDTGELFF. Complete variable domain (other parts from reference TRBV5-4 and TRBJ2-2): ETGVTQSPTHLIKTRGQQVTLRCSSQSGHNTVSWYQQALGQGPQFIFQYYREEENGRGNFPPRFSGLQFPNYSSELNVNALELDDSALYLCASSVRGDTGELFFGEGSRLTVL.

The rearrangement joins TRBV6-5 to TRBJ2-1, with D hard to call. This CDR3 comprises 13 residues. Trimming cost V 4 bases and J 10 bases, with 14 bases left between them. Germline loops: CDR1 MNHEY, CDR2 SVGAGI. CDR3 DNA sequence: TGTGCCAGCAGTTCCTTGACTCCCGGGGAGCAGTTCTTC. Its protein product is CASSSLTPGEQFF.

J is TRBJ2-5 and V is TRBV5-6; tentative D call: TRBD1 (6 bases). The end of the DNA is better explained by TRBJ2-7, so the J call may be wrong. There are 16 residues in the CDR3. Germline lookup yields CDR1 SGHDT and CDR2 YYEEEE. CDR3 coding DNA: TGTGCCAGCAGCTCGTTGGACAGAAACCCACCCTACGAGCAGTACTTC. This gives the protein CASSSLDRNPPYEQYF.

The J gene is TRBJ1-2, the V gene TRBV27, with a tentative D call TRBD1 (6 bases). CDR1 is MNHEY, CDR2 SMNVEV, per germline (reference sequence). CDR3 length: 14 amino acids. The V end lost 6 bases, the J end lost 4 bases, and 15 bases lay between the germline ends. CDR3 nucleotides: TGTGCCAGCAGGTACAGGGAGCGTGGCTATGGCTACACCTTC. Amino acid sequence: CASRYRERGYGYTF.

The chain joins TRBV18 to TRBJ1-1; D is unresolved. This CDR3 has 13 amino acids. The ends were cut back, 2 bases at V and 0 bases at J, with 4 bases in the middle. Per the germline V gene, CDR1 is KGHSH and CDR2 is LQKENI. This CDR3 reads CASSPDLNTEAFF. In DNA, the CDR3 is TGTGCCAGCTCACCAGACTTGAACACTGAAGCTTTCTTT. The entire variable domain, with the rest obtained from reference TRBV18 and TRBJ1-1, is as follows: NAGVMQNPRHLVRRRGQEARLRCSPMKGHSHVYWYRQLPEEGLKFMVYLQKENIIDESGMPKERFSAEFPKEGPSILRIQQVVRGDSAAYFCASSPDLNTEAFFGQGTRLTVV.

This clone has just a few counts. V and J are TRBV28 and TRBJ1-4, with 11 positions matching TRBD1. The CDR3 length is 17 residues. V lost 6 bases, J lost 7 bases, and 13 bases stayed unmatched. The V gene's germline CDR1 is MDHEN and CDR2 SYDVKM. CDR3 DNA: TGTGCCAGCAGCTCCATGGACAGGGGGCTTATTTCTGAAAAACTGTTTTTT. Its translation is CASSSMDRGLISEKLFF.

V gene TRBV15 combines with J gene TRBJ1-5; TRBD1 matches 8 bases. With V trimmed by 6 bases and J by 7 bases, 11 bases remained unmatched. The CDR3 spans 15 residues. Germline V gene sequence: CDR1 LNHNV, CDR2 YYDKDF (reference sequence). The chain's CDR3 is CATSEQGEFRQPQHF. CDR3 DNA sequence: TGTGCCACCAGTGAACAGGGGGAATTCAGGCAGCCCCAGCATTTT.

The DNA for the CDR3 is TGTGCCAGCAGTTTATACGGGGGGGATTCACCCCTCCACTTT. Translation gives CASSLYGGDSPLHF. The chain links TRBV28 to TRBJ1-6, with D possibly TRBD1 on 5 matching bases. The germline gives CDR1 MDHEN, CDR2 SYDVKM. The CDR3 contains 14 residues. The ends were cut back, 1 base at V and 8 bases at J, with 9 bases in the middle.

V gene TRBV9 combines with J gene TRBJ2-1; 12 bases are shared with TRBD2. The germline V gene encodes CDR1 SGDLS and CDR2 YYNGEE. V was pared by 2 bases and J by 6 bases, with 9 bases of the junction left unmatched. The CDR3 is made up of 17 amino acids. CDR3 DNA sequence: TGTGCCAGCAGCGTTTCTACCCCTAGCGGGGGGGCCAATGAGCAGTTCTTC. Protein product: CASSVSTPSGGANEQFF.

The V call is TRBV30, the J call TRBJ1-1; D is perhaps TRBD1 (5 bases). Trimming pared 1 base from V and 5 bases from J, leaving 11 bases between. CDR1 and CDR2 (germline): GTSNPN, SVGIG (reference sequence). The CDR3 has 13 residues. In nucleotides, the CDR3 is TGTGCCTGGAGTGGACAGTCAACAACTGAAGCTTTCTTT. It yields the protein CAWSGQSTTEAFF.

V is TRBV7-3 and J is TRBJ2-2, with TRBD2 matching 7 bases. Germline loops: CDR1 SGHTA, CDR2 FQGTGA. The CDR3 runs to 16 residues. J was trimmed by 4 bases and V by 3 bases; bases with no gene match: 8. DNA of the CDR3: TGTGCCAGCAGCTTCCAAAGCGGGGCTGGCACCGGGGAGCTGTTTTTT. This gives the protein CASSFQSGAGTGELFF.

The chain combines TRBV2 with TRBJ2-3; D may be TRBD2 (7 bases). Looked up from germline, CDR1 is SNHLY and CDR2 is FYNNEI. The CDR3 totals 16 residues. With 5 bases removed from V and 2 bases from J, the gap between germline ends came to 17 bases. This chain's CDR3 is CASSPQGRGNTDTQYF. The CDR3 DNA is TGTGCCAGCAGTCCTCAGGGGCGGGGGAACACAGATACGCAGTATTTT.

This clone appeared a few times. The genes are TRBV5-1 and TRBJ1-1; 9 bases align to TRBD1. The CDR3 length is 13 residues. Germline lookup yields CDR1 SGHRS and CDR2 YFSETQ. Losses at the gene ends were 6 bases for V and 6 bases for J; bases not matched to a gene: 6. CDR3 protein: CASTITGGAEAFF. The DNA of the CDR3 is TGCGCCAGCACCATAACAGGGGGCGCTGAAGCTTTCTTT.